The 15 T cell receptor beta chains in this list originate from one sample, sequenced in a study of blood T cell repertoires in COVID-19. The assay was immunoSEQ multiplex PCR, and TCRdb's table has in-frame clones only and misses some. The table shows 45,000 to 65,000 clones, with roughly 90% occurring only once. The sample taken for sequencing was peripheral blood. These receptors originate from a man over 45 with acute or convalescent COVID-19.

The chain couples TRBV5-1 to TRBJ1-1, with D unclear. The CDR3 is made up of 14 amino acids. Germline CDR1 reads SGHRS; CDR2 reads YFSETQ. V was shortened by 5 bases and J by 3 bases, with 14 bases between the two germline ends. CDR3 nucleotides: TGCGCCAGCAGATCACTAAAATCAGACACTGAAGCTTTCTTT. It codes for CASRSLKSDTEAFF. Full variable domain (missing parts from reference TRBV5-1 and TRBJ1-1): KAGVTQTPRYLIKTRGQQVTLSCSPISGHRSVSWYQQTPGQGLQFLFEYFSETQRNKGNFPGRFSGRQFSNSRSEMNVSTLELGDSALYLCASRSLKSDTEAFFGQGTRLTVV.

This clone was observed a handful of times. The CDR3: CSVADRRGSYTF. DNA of the CDR3: TGCAGCGTTGCGGACAGACGGGGAAGCTACACCTTC. The chain combines TRBV29-1 with TRBJ1-2; weak D call: TRBD1 (6 bases). With 4 bases removed from V and 9 bases from J, the gap between germline ends came to 15 bases. The germline CDR1 and CDR2 sequences are SQVTM and ANQGSEA. The CDR3 is 12 residues long.

As DNA, the CDR3 is TGTGCCTGGAGCGACAGTAGCGGGGGGCGCTTATCTGGGGCCAACGTCCTGACTTTC. Protein product: CAWSDSSGGRLSGANVLTF. V usage is TRBV30 and J usage is TRBJ2-6; 10 nucleotides match TRBD2. V trimming: 3 bases; J trimming: 1 base; junction bases outside the gene matches: 12. The CDR3 sequence is 19 residues long. Germline V CDR1 and CDR2: GTSNPN, SVGIG (reference sequence).

V is TRBV11-2 and J is TRBJ2-1; 7 bases match TRBD2. Trimming removed 1 base from V and 10 bases from J; junction bases left unmatched: 10. CDR1 SGHAT and CDR2 FQNNGV come from the germline V gene. The CDR3 contains 15 residues. The CDR3 sequence: CASSLVSGLVREQFF. The CDR3 DNA follows: TGTGCCAGCAGCTTAGTTTCAGGACTAGTTCGGGAGCAGTTCTTC.

The J gene is TRBJ1-3, the V gene TRBV7-2; D unresolved. V lost 3 bases to trimming and J lost 3 bases, with 9 bases between them. CDR1 and CDR2 from the germline V gene are SGHTA and FQGNSA. The CDR3 is made up of 14 amino acids. CDR3 nucleotides: TGTGCCAGCAGCTTGGACGGGGTTGGAAACACCATATATTTT. Residues: CASSLDGVGNTIYF.

The chain recombines TRBV7-2 with TRBJ2-1; TRBD2 agrees at 9 bases. The CDR3 contains 17 residues. CDR1 and CDR2 (germline): SGHTA, FQGNSA. The J segment lost 7 bases and the V segment lost 2 bases, leaving 12 bases of the junction unmatched. As DNA, the CDR3 is TGTGCCAGCAGCTTACGATCTGCTGGACTAGCGAAAAATGAGCAGTTCTTC. This translates into CASSLRSAGLAKNEQFF.

V is TRBV5-6 and J is TRBJ1-6, with 9 bases that match TRBD1. This CDR3 contains 18 residues. CDR1 and CDR2 from the germline V gene are SGHDT and YYEEEE. The V and J ends lost 0 bases and 7 bases, in that order; junction bases with no gene match: 11. As DNA, the CDR3 is TGTGCCAGCAGCTTGGACAGGGGGCGATTGAGCACAAATTCACCCCTCCACTTT. Its protein is CASSLDRGRLSTNSPLHF.

The chain joins TRBV30 to TRBJ2-3, with TRBD2 as a possible D gene (5 bases). The CDR3 totals 15 residues. In germline, CDR1 is GTSNPN, CDR2 SVGIG (reference sequence). Trimming took 2 bases from V and 0 from J, leaving 12 bases between them. The CDR3 nucleotides read TGTGCCTGGAGTCTGACGTCGGGAAGCACAGATACGCAGTATTTT. Amino acids: CAWSLTSGSTDTQYF.

J is TRBJ2-2 and V is TRBV4-2; 9 positions agree with TRBD1. V dropped 6 bases and J dropped 3; count of bases not matched to a gene: 11. Germline values: CDR1 LGHNA, CDR2 YNFKEQ. The CDR3 consists of 17 residues. The CDR3 sequence is CASSRETGGADTGELFF. CDR3 coding DNA: TGTGCCAGCAGTCGTGAAACAGGGGGCGCGGACACCGGGGAGCTGTTTTTT.

This chain links TRBV6-4 with TRBJ2-1; the match to TRBD2 covers 12 bases. The V and J ends lost 4 bases and 9 bases, in that order; junction bases with no gene match: 7. This CDR3 comprises 15 residues. Germline CDR1 reads MRHNA; CDR2 reads SNTAGT. CDR3 in DNA: TGTGCCAGCAGTGCTCTAGCGGGAGGGCCGGGTGAGCAGTTCTTC. Translated, it gives CASSALAGGPGEQFF.

This chain connects TRBV27 to TRBJ2-7; 9 nucleotides agree with TRBD1. The CDR3 runs to 14 residues. V lost 0 bases, J lost 6 bases, and 3 bases stayed unmatched. Looked up from germline, CDR1 is MNHEY and CDR2 is SMNVEV (reference sequence). The CDR3, as DNA: TGTGCCAGCAGTTTATCGGGACAGGGTGGCGAGCAGTACTTC. It specifies CASSLSGQGGEQYF.

The genes are TRBV7-9 and TRBJ1-2; 9 bases match TRBD1. CDR1 is SEHNR, CDR2 FQNEAQ, per germline (reference sequence). There are 14 residues in the CDR3. V dropped 4 bases and J dropped 4; count of bases not matched to a gene: 4. CDR3 nucleotide sequence: TGTGCCAGCAGCTCGGGACAGGGAAGCTATGGCTACACCTTC. Amino acids: CASSSGQGSYGYTF.

CDR3 protein: CASSPRDRAAGTQYF. The CDR3 bases are TGTGCCAGCAGCCCCCGGGACAGGGCGGCGGGGACCCAGTACTTC. The chain has TRBV9 and TRBJ2-5, with 9 positions matching TRBD1. Germline assignment: CDR1 SGDLS and CDR2 YYNGEE. The V segment lost 4 bases and the J segment 7 bases; nucleotides outside the gene matches: 11. The length of the CDR3 is 15 residues. The whole variable domain, remainder taken from reference TRBV9 and TRBJ2-5, is DSGVTQTPKHLITATGQRVTLRCSPRSGDLSVYWYQQSLDQGLQFLIQYYNGEERAKGNILERFSAQQFPDLHSELNLSSLELGDSALYFCASSPRDRAAGTQYFGPGTRLLVL.

This chain uses TRBV27 with TRBJ2-7; no definite D call. The V end lost 5 bases, the J end lost 10 bases, and 18 bases lay between the germline ends. This CDR3 has 13 residues. Germline lookup yields CDR1 MNHEY and CDR2 SMNVEV (reference sequence). The chain's CDR3 is CASSPQVFLDQYF. The CDR3 DNA is TGTGCCAGCAGTCCCCAGGTTTTCTTGGATCAGTACTTC.

The chain combines TRBV5-4 with TRBJ2-1, with 8 nucleotides matching TRBD2. Germline lookup yields CDR1 SGHNT and CDR2 YYREEE (reference sequence). The CDR3 is 16 amino acids. The V and J ends lost 4 bases and 1 base, in that order; junction bases with no gene match: 7. In DNA, the CDR3 is TGTGCCAGCAGCCCGCGACTAGCGCCATCCTACAATGAGCAGTTCTTC. This codes for CASSPRLAPSYNEQFF.